This T cell receptor (beta chain) was sequenced in a study of blood T cell repertoires in COVID-19. In the study overall: The United States, Italy and Spain provided the acute and convalescent COVID-19 samples.

As originally analysed: Estimated nucleated cell counts came from reference gene primer amplification. Sequencing was performed with immunoSEQ multiplex PCR; in TCRdb, only in-frame clones are kept and a portion is missing. From that table come the V and J calls and clone size; the DNA was used to work out D and trimming. The table records over 120,000 clones, 84% of them present only once. Points on this clone: Other nucleotide sequences from this sample produce the same CDR3.

V shed 6 bases and J 3 bases; nucleotides not matched to a gene: 2. Germline V gives CDR1 SNHLY, CDR2 FYNNEI. CDR3 length: 12 amino acids. Sequenced material: peripheral blood. The rearrangement joins TRBV2 to TRBJ2-7; 7 nucleotides line up with TRBD1. The clonotype was recovered from a woman aged 60-75 years with acute or convalescent COVID-19. The CDR3 here is CASSGDSYEQYF. CDR3 coding DNA: TGTGCCAGCAGCGGGGACAGCTACGAGCAGTACTTC. Together with reference TRBV2 and TRBJ2-7, the CDR3 gives the full variable domain: EPEVTQTPSHQVTQMGQEVILRCVPISNHLYFYWYRQILGQKVEFLVSFYNNEISEKSEIFDDQFSVERPDGSNFTLKIRSTKLEDSAMYFCASSGDSYEQYFGPGTRLTVT.